The next 31 T cell receptor beta chains were all read from a single sample in a study of cytomegalovirus exposure and HLA in healthy donors. The PCR was carried out with 60 Vbeta primers and 13 Jbeta primers. The repertoire was sequenced with immunoSEQ multiplex PCR; TCRdb's copy has only in-frame clones and lacks some. The table for this sample gives 70,000 or so clones. Sequenced sample: PBMCs. These receptors originate from a boy younger than 18 in good health and CMV-seronegative.

As for this clone: This CDR3 is also generated by other DNA sequences in the sample. This chain connects TRBV18 to TRBJ1-1, with D possibly matching TRBD1 (5 bases). The germline V and J ends were trimmed by 5 bases and 2 bases, with 18 bases remaining between them. CDR3 length equals 16 residues. The V gene's germline CDR1 is KGHSH and CDR2 LQKENI. CDR3 residues: CASSSTTPDRNTEAFF. The CDR3 nucleotides read TGTGCCAGCTCATCTACTACCCCAGACAGAAACACTGAAGCTTTCTTT.

The V and J genes are TRBV5-1 and TRBJ2-7; TRBD2 agrees at 10 bases. The J segment lost 3 bases and the V segment lost 0 bases, leaving 3 bases of the junction unmatched. Per the germline V gene, CDR1 is SGHRS and CDR2 is YFSETQ. The CDR3 extends over 15 amino acids. This CDR3 reads CASSLETSGIYEQYF. The CDR3 DNA is TGCGCCAGCAGCTTGGAAACTAGCGGGATCTACGAGCAGTACTTC.

CDR3 protein: CASSVGWGVRETQYF. The CDR3 DNA reads as TGTGCCAGCAGCGTAGGTTGGGGGGTCCGGGAGACCCAGTACTTC. The chain combines TRBV9 with TRBJ2-5, with a tentative D call TRBD2 (6 bases). The CDR3 spans 15 residues. V lost 0 bases and J 5 bases, leaving 14 bases between the germline ends. The germline CDR1 and CDR2 sequences are SGDLS and YYNGEE.

This chain links TRBV5-1 with TRBJ1-2; the match to TRBD1 covers 9 bases. With V trimmed by 4 bases and J by 3 bases, 7 bases remained unmatched. The CDR3 covers 15 residues. Per the germline V gene, CDR1 is SGHRS and CDR2 is YFSETQ. The CDR3 loop is CASSPGQGSDYGYTF. CDR3 nucleotides: TGCGCCAGCAGCCCTGGACAGGGGAGCGACTATGGCTACACCTTC. Filled out from reference TRBV5-1 and TRBJ1-2, the complete variable domain reads KAGVTQTPRYLIKTRGQQVTLSCSPISGHRSVSWYQQTPGQGLQFLFEYFSETQRNKGNFPGRFSGRQFSNSRSEMNVSTLELGDSALYLCASSPGQGSDYGYTFGSGTRLTVV.

The chain couples TRBV11-2 to TRBJ2-7; 7 bases map to TRBD1. The CDR3 is 14 amino acids. Per germline, CDR1 SGHAT and CDR2 FQNNGV. The trim removed 3 bases at V and 0 bases at J, leaving 2 bases unmatched. DNA for the CDR3: TGTGCCAGCAGCTTTAGACAGGGCTCCTACGAGCAGTACTTC. Protein sequence: CASSFRQGSYEQYF. Complete variable domain (other parts from reference TRBV11-2 and TRBJ2-7): EAGVAQSPRYKIIEKRQSVAFWCNPISGHATLYWYQQILGQGPKLLIQFQNNGVVDDSQLPKDRFSAERLKGVDSTLKIQPAKLEDSAVYLCASSFRQGSYEQYFGPGTRLTVT.

The chain is built from TRBV20-1 and TRBJ1-1; D ambiguous. V lost 4 bases to trimming and J lost 4 bases, with 7 bases between them. The germline V gene has CDR1 DFQATT and CDR2 SNEGSKA (reference sequence). This CDR3 has 11 residues. The CDR3 coding sequence is TGCAGTGCTACCGGGTCCACTGAAGCTTTCTTT. This translates into CSATGSTEAFF.

The V gene is TRBV9, the J gene TRBJ1-5, with unresolved D. The germline gives CDR1 SGDLS, CDR2 YYNGEE. The V and J ends lost 0 bases and 0 bases respectively, with 7 bases between them. The CDR3 covers 15 residues. The CDR3 DNA follows: TGTGCCAGCAGCGTAGACGGGTCTAGCAATCAGCCCCAGCATTTT. Its translation: CASSVDGSSNQPQHF.

V is TRBV2 and J is TRBJ2-3, with a possible D match to TRBD2 (5 bases). CDR1 is SNHLY, CDR2 FYNNEI, per germline. V dropped 7 bases and J dropped 3 bases, with 20 bases sitting between them. There are 16 residues in the CDR3. The CDR3 region is CASNYRKFGGTDTQYF. CDR3 bases: TGTGCCAGCAATTATCGAAAATTCGGAGGAACAGATACGCAGTATTTT.

This chain connects TRBV13 to TRBJ1-1; possible D gene TRBD1, 6 bases. V was trimmed by 5 bases and J by 5 bases, leaving 27 bases between them. Germline lookup yields CDR1 PRHDT and CDR2 FYEKMQ (reference sequence). The CDR3 length is 18 residues. This chain's CDR3 is CASSQLLPSTGWNTEAFF. For the CDR3, the DNA is TGTGCCAGCAGCCAATTACTACCCAGTACAGGGTGGAATACTGAAGCTTTCTTT.

The chain carries TRBV7-2 and TRBJ1-1, with a possible D match to TRBD1 (6 bases). Looked up from germline, CDR1 is SGHTA and CDR2 is FQGNSA. This CDR3 is built from 14 residues. V dropped 5 bases and J dropped 0 bases, with 10 bases sitting between them. The CDR3 spells CASSDRMMNTEAFF. The CDR3 DNA reads as TGTGCCAGCAGCGACAGGATGATGAACACTGAAGCTTTCTTT.

With respect to this clone: A junction boundary mismatches the germline segment, possibly from a read error. This sequence joins TRBV4-3 and TRBJ2-1; tentatively, D is TRBD2 (5 bases). The CDR3 covers 17 residues. Looked up from germline, CDR1 is LGHNA and CDR2 is YSLEER. CDR3 sequence: CASSQESGLSSDNEQFF. The CDR3 coding sequence is TGCGCCAGCAGCCAAGAAAGCGGTTTGAGCTCCGACAATGAGCAGTTCTTC.

This sequence joins TRBV7-3 and TRBJ2-3, with D possibly TRBD2 on 6 matching bases. The CDR3 contains 16 residues. Deletions cut 5 bases from V and 4 bases from J, with 19 bases between. CDR1 and CDR2 (germline): SGHTA, FQGTGA. CDR3 sequence reads: CASSRRVGESADTQYF. As DNA, the CDR3 is TGTGCCAGCAGCCGGAGGGTGGGGGAGAGCGCAGATACGCAGTATTTT.

J is TRBJ2-7 and V is TRBV4-1; 7 positions match TRBD2. The V gene end was trimmed by 1 base and the J gene end by 2 bases; junction bases not matched to a gene: 5. Per the germline V gene, CDR1 is MGHRA and CDR2 is YSYEKL. This CDR3 spans 15 amino acids. DNA for the CDR3: TGCGCCAGCAGCCAAGCAGCGGGGACTGCCTACGAGCAGTACTTC. Translated, it gives CASSQAAGTAYEQYF.

This chain links TRBV7-9 with TRBJ1-2, with D possibly matching TRBD1 (5 bases). CDR1 SEHNR and CDR2 FQNEAQ come from the germline V gene (reference sequence). The germline V and J ends were trimmed by 1 base and 3 bases, with 12 bases remaining between them. The CDR3 runs 15 residues. CDR3 nucleotides: TGTGCCAGCAGCTTAGGCCCAGGGTCAGACTATGGCTACACCTTC. Translating it yields CASSLGPGSDYGYTF.

This chain connects TRBV30 to TRBJ2-7, with a possible D match to TRBD2 (6 bases). Germline V gene lookup returns CDR1 GTSNPN and CDR2 SVGIG (reference sequence). CDR3 length equals 15 residues. V was clipped by 2 bases and J by 2 bases, with 16 bases between them. The CDR3 DNA sequence: TGTGCCTGGAGTCCCGGGACTTCGACCGCCTACGAGCAGTACTTC. Protein: CAWSPGTSTAYEQYF.

The chain couples TRBV11-2 to TRBJ2-2; a possible D gene is TRBD2 (6 bases). V was trimmed by 1 base and J by 5 bases, leaving 11 bases between them. CDR3 length equals 15 residues. Germline V gene data show CDR1 as SGHAT and CDR2 as FQNNGV. CDR3 sequence reads: CASSLGSGRTGELFF. The CDR3 nucleotides read TGTGCCAGCAGCTTAGGGTCAGGGAGGACCGGGGAGCTGTTTTTT.

CDR3 in amino acids: CASGMLGQFNQPQHF. In nucleotides, the CDR3 is TGTGCTAGTGGTATGCTGGGACAGTTCAATCAGCCCCAGCATTTT. This chain links TRBV12-5 with TRBJ1-5; 7 bases map to TRBD1. V was pared by 5 bases and J by 3 bases, with 7 bases of the junction left unmatched. Germline assignment: CDR1 LGHNT and CDR2 FRNRAP. The CDR3 runs 15 residues. Full variable domain (rest looked up from reference TRBV12-5 and TRBJ1-5): DARVTQTPRHKVTEMGQEVTMRCQPILGHNTVFWYRQTMMQGLELLAYFRNRAPLDDSGMPKDRFSAEMPDATLATLKIQPSEPRDSAVYFCASGMLGQFNQPQHFGDGTRLSIL.

This sequence joins TRBV4-1 and TRBJ1-5; TRBD1 is a possible D gene (5 bases). CDR1 is MGHRA, CDR2 YSYEKL, per germline. The CDR3 has 16 amino acids. Trimming took 2 bases from V and 1 from J, leaving 12 bases between them. CDR3 protein: CASSQNQGSSNQPQHF. In DNA, the CDR3 is TGCGCCAGCAGCCAAAACCAGGGTAGCAGCAATCAGCCCCAGCATTTT.

The CDR3 here is CASGTGNSYEQYF. The CDR3 DNA sequence: TGTGCCAGCGGAACTGGAAACAGCTACGAGCAGTACTTC. The V and J genes are TRBV18 and TRBJ2-7, with no clear D. This CDR3 is built from 13 residues. Trimming took off 8 bases at V and 3 bases at J, with 14 bases between the two ends. CDR1 and CDR2 from the germline V gene are KGHSH and LQKENI.

The genes are TRBV14 and TRBJ1-1; the D gene is possibly TRBD1 (5 bases). This CDR3 comprises 12 residues. CDR1 and CDR2 from the germline V gene are SGHDN and FVKESK. The V end lost 4 bases, the J end lost 11 bases, and 14 bases lay between the germline ends. The CDR3 DNA follows: TGTGCCAGCAGCCCCTTCCAGGGCAGCGCTTTCTTT. Translation: CASSPFQGSAFF.

The rearrangement joins TRBV4-1 to TRBJ2-7, with D possibly matching TRBD1 (5 bases). The germline CDR1 and CDR2 sequences are MGHRA and YSYEKL. The V and J ends lost 1 base and 6 bases respectively, with 22 bases between them. The length of the CDR3 is 17 residues. CDR3 sequence: CASSQVGRGQPSTEQYF. The CDR3 DNA sequence: TGCGCCAGCAGCCAAGTTGGAAGGGGTCAACCTTCCACCGAGCAGTACTTC.

CDR3 residues: CAWSGEGGRGNTIYF. The CDR3 DNA reads as TGTGCCTGGAGTGGGGAGGGGGGTCGAGGAAACACCATATATTTT. The chain employs TRBV30 and TRBJ1-3, with a weak D call TRBD1 (6 bases). CDR1 is GTSNPN, CDR2 SVGIG, per germline (reference sequence). This CDR3 has 15 amino acids. Trimming took off 1 base at V and 4 bases at J, with 14 bases between the two ends.

V and J are TRBV5-1 and TRBJ1-2; D unclear. This CDR3 contains 13 residues. CDR1 and CDR2 from the germline V gene are SGHRS and YFSETQ. Trimming shortened V by 2 bases and J by 3 bases, and 8 bases separated the two germline ends. The CDR3 bases are TGCGCCAGCAGCTTAACAGCGGACTATGGCTACACCTTC. Protein product: CASSLTADYGYTF.

On this clone itself: The sample holds other DNA sequences that translate to the same CDR3. The J gene is TRBJ1-1, the V gene TRBV20-1; D not certain. V shed 3 bases and J shed 1 base, with 3 bases lying between them. Germline-derived CDR1 and CDR2 are DFQATT and SNEGSKA (reference sequence). CDR3 size: 11 residues. CDR3 nucleotides: TGCAGTGCTAGCCAGAACACTGAAGCTTTCTTT. It specifies CSASQNTEAFF.

The V call is TRBV5-6, the J call TRBJ1-1; D is possibly TRBD1 (6 bases). Looked up from germline, CDR1 is SGHDT and CDR2 is YYEEEE. Trimming cost V 1 base and J 0 bases, with 13 bases left between them. The CDR3 length is 16 residues. The DNA of the CDR3 is TGTGCCAGCAGCTTGTTTTATGGACAGATGAACACTGAAGCTTTCTTT. Translated: CASSLFYGQMNTEAFF.

V usage is TRBV30 and J usage is TRBJ1-6, with a weak D call TRBD1 (5 bases). CDR3 size: 15 residues. Trimming removed 3 bases at V and 7 bases at J, with 16 bases between. The germline V gene has CDR1 GTSNPN and CDR2 SVGIG (reference sequence). Written as DNA, the CDR3 is TGTGCCTGGAGAATATTGGCAGGGAGGAATTCACCCCTCCACTTT. Residues: CAWRILAGRNSPLHF.

The rearrangement links TRBV4-1 to TRBJ2-5; 7 bases are a match to TRBD2. CDR3 length equals 16 residues. The V segment lost 1 base and the J segment 1 base; nucleotides outside the gene matches: 6. Germline CDR1 is MGHRA and CDR2 is YSYEKL. The CDR3 sequence: CASSQGETGGQETQYF. The CDR3 region has the DNA TGCGCCAGCAGCCAAGGAGAGACGGGGGGCCAAGAGACCCAGTACTTC.

The chain employs TRBV5-6 and TRBJ2-7, with D uncertain. Germline V gene lookup returns CDR1 SGHDT and CDR2 YYEEEE. CDR3 size: 15 residues. Trimming removed 4 bases from V and 5 bases from J, with 19 bases in between. CDR3 DNA: TGTGCCAGCAGCCCGGCGCTAGTTTCTTCCCACGAGCAGTACTTC. Protein sequence: CASSPALVSSHEQYF.

The chain has TRBV15 and TRBJ1-2; a possible D gene is TRBD1 (5 bases). Germline V gene lookup returns CDR1 LNHNV and CDR2 YYDKDF (reference sequence). The CDR3 spans 13 residues. V shed 0 bases and J shed 6 bases, with 8 bases lying between them. CDR3 nucleotide sequence: TGTGCCACCAGCAGAGACAGGGTGGATGGCTACACCTTC. Amino acids: CATSRDRVDGYTF.

To note about this clone: An end of the junction does not agree with germline; a read error may underlie this. The same CDR3 can be traced to other DNA sequences in this sample. The chain combines TRBV6-1 with TRBJ1-6; 7 bases agree with TRBD1. The CDR3 loop spans 17 amino acids. The germline V gene encodes CDR1 MNHNS and CDR2 SASEGT. The CDR3 nucleotides read TGTGCCAGCAGTGAAGGGGACAGTCGGTTGGTCCATTCACCCCTACACTTT. Amino acid sequence: CASSEGDSRLVHSPLHF.

V usage is TRBV13 and J usage is TRBJ1-2; 8 bases line up with TRBD1. From germline, CDR1 is PRHDT and CDR2 FYEKMQ (reference sequence). The CDR3 extends over 15 amino acids. J was trimmed by 5 bases and V by 5 bases; bases with no gene match: 10. The CDR3 loop is CASSLGTGSDYGYTF. CDR3 sequence (DNA): TGTGCCAGCAGCCTTGGGACAGGCAGCGATTATGGCTACACCTTC. The full variable domain, with the rest looked up from reference TRBV13 and TRBJ1-2, is AAGVIQSPRHLIKEKRETATLKCYPIPRHDTVYWYQQGPGQDPQFLISFYEKMQSDKGSIPDRFSAQQFSDYHSELNMSSLELGDSALYFCASSLGTGSDYGYTFGSGTRLTVV.